This entry is about one T cell receptor (beta chain). This clone's antigen is unknown. Per-base quality was not reported, and no clone a single base away is much larger than it. Separate from the roughly 650-subject first cohort, the validation cohort of about 130 subjects was the group to which the donors belonged. The library was generated by the immunoSEQ multiplex PCR assay. In the source study's methods: A statistical classification framework was developed to diagnose cytomegalovirus status using the catalog of TCR beta chain sequences. In TCRdb, the immuneACCESS table is reduced to in-frame sequences with V and J assigned. These tables do not hold every clone; where another copy was compared, an unresolved V gene accounts for under half, and the others remain unexplained. V, J and clone size were drawn from that table, and D and trimming were deduced from the DNA. This sample lists 260,000 or so clones; 80% to 95% were detected once. The ten largest account for approximately 3.1% of the sample.

This sample is part of a study of cytomegalovirus exposure and HLA in healthy donors (dated 2017 in TCRdb). Describing the broader study: According to a later analysis, one platform produced both the roughly 110 validation repertoires and the roughly 660 repertoires of the first cohort. The study aimed to test whether signatures of past pathogen exposure could be identified by cataloging public T cell receptors. In addition to the first cohort of approximately 650 subjects, a separate validation cohort of under 150 different subjects was used. To predict cytomegalovirus infection status, the study brought together high-throughput TCR immunosequencing, statistical association of individual TCRs with disease status, and machine learning. Summary of the overall study and its limitations: In the study, 150 to 200 TCR beta chains were listed as associated with cytomegalovirus. Most TCR sequences were observed very rarely across donors, whereas some public TCRs were present in many individuals. Of the cluster scores, about 94% were above 0 in a later analysis, which found that TCRs clustered in the first cohort also tended to co-occur in the 120 validation repertoires. A few of the identified cytomegalovirus-associated TCR beta chains were confirmed in vitro to be specific for cytomegalovirus antigens. The validation cohort had no HLA typing available for a later analysis, so co-occurrence within that cohort was assessed over all 120 or so repertoires. Cytomegalovirus status was reported to be diagnosed by the classifier with high specificity and sensitivity in both the original and validation cohorts. It was suggested by the authors that the approach could potentially be generalized to other disease states and immunological phenotypes.

The CDR3 contains 17 residues, cysteine and phenylalanine counted. The sequence is cut down to CDR3 DNA, 51 bases in frame from base 1. Ends trimmed: V by 4 bases, J by 4 bases; bases unmatched to a gene: 13. The germline V gene (reference sequence) specifies SEHNR as CDR1 and FQNEAQ as CDR2. The sequencing input was PBMCs. The receptor was derived from a woman aged 30 to 39 in good health and CMV-seronegative. This receptor chain uses TRBV7-9 and TRBJ2-1, and 7 bases in between align with TRBD2. The CDR3 corresponds to CASSSQPGLHQYNEQFF. The nucleotides read TGTGCCAGCAGCTCTCAACCGGGACTACATCAATACAATGAGCAGTTCTTC.